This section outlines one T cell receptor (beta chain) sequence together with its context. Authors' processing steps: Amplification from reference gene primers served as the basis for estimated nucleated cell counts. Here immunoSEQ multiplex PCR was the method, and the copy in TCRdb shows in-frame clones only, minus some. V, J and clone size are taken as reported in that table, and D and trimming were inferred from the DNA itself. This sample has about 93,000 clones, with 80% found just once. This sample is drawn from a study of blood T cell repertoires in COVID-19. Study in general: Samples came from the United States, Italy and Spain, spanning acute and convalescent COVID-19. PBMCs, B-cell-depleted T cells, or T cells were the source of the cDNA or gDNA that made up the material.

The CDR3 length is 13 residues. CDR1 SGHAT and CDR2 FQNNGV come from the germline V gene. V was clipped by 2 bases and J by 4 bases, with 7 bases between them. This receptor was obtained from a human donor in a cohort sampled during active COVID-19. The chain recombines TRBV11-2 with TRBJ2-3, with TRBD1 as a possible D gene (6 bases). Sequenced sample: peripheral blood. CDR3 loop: CASSLQGPDTQYF. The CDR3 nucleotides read TGTGCCAGCAGCTTACAGGGGCCAGATACGCAGTATTTT.